These 19 T cell receptor beta chains were sequenced from one sample in a study of blood T cell repertoires in COVID-19. Profiled with immunoSEQ multiplex PCR; TCRdb holds only in-frame clones, not every one. The data hold 350,000 to 400,000 clones, with 80% to 90% observed a single time. Sequencing input: PBMCs or T cells enriched from blood (not recorded which). All receptors come from a man aged 18 to 29 who had recovered from COVID-19.

V usage is TRBV11-2 and J usage is TRBJ1-2, with D perhaps matching TRBD1 (6 bases). This CDR3 region has 14 residues. V was pared by 4 bases and J by 8 bases, with 17 bases between. Germline CDR1 and CDR2: SGHAT and FQNNGV. The CDR3 loop is CASSWGTSLGGYTF. In DNA, the CDR3 is TGTGCCAGCAGCTGGGGGACATCCCTTGGGGGCTACACCTTC.

CDR3 sequence reads: CASSQSGGQPQHF. The CDR3 DNA reads as TGTGCCAGCAGCCAATCAGGGGGTCAGCCCCAGCATTTT. This chain connects TRBV3-1 (or the pseudogene TRBV3-2) to TRBJ1-5; 7 nucleotides agree with TRBD1. V lost 2 bases, J lost 6 bases, and 1 base stayed unmatched. The CDR3 length is 13 residues. Per germline, CDR1 LGHDT and CDR2 YNNKEL (reference sequence).

The chain couples TRBV29-1 to TRBJ1-1, with 10 bases lining up with TRBD1. The germline gives CDR1 SQVTM, CDR2 ANQGSEA. The V segment lost 6 bases and the J segment 8 bases; nucleotides outside the gene matches: 6. The CDR3 runs to 12 residues. CDR3 sequence reads: CSVTGGASEAFF. The CDR3 DNA follows: TGCAGCGTGACAGGGGGCGCGTCGGAAGCTTTCTTT.

The chain has TRBV18 and TRBJ1-1; tentatively, D is TRBD1 (6 bases). The V gene lost 6 bases and the J gene lost 7 bases, with 15 bases spanning the gap. The CDR3 has 13 amino acids. Germline V CDR1 and CDR2: KGHSH, LQKENI. CDR3 nucleotide sequence: TGTGCCAGCTCCTTCATACAGGGTGGTGAAGCTTTCTTT. This codes for CASSFIQGGEAFF.

V and J are TRBV29-1 and TRBJ2-6; TRBD1 is a possible D gene (5 bases). The ends were cut back, 0 bases at V and 0 bases at J, with 9 bases in the middle. Germline V gives CDR1 SQVTM, CDR2 ANQGSEA. The CDR3 runs to 16 residues. In nucleotides, the CDR3 is TGCAGCGTTGAAGAAATGCAGGGCTCTGGGGCCAACGTCCTGACTTTC. Translated, it gives CSVEEMQGSGANVLTF.

The CDR3 spells CASSFHSGTGALSQPQHF. CDR3 nucleotides: TGTGCCAGTAGTTTTCATTCCGGGACTGGGGCGTTGAGTCAGCCCCAGCATTTT. The rearrangement links TRBV19 to TRBJ1-5, with D perhaps TRBD1 (5 bases). The germline V gene encodes CDR1 LNHDA and CDR2 SQIVND (reference sequence). Trimming cost V 5 bases and J 6 bases, with 26 bases left between them. This CDR3 is built from 18 residues.

This chain uses TRBV29-1 with TRBJ1-3; a possible D gene is TRBD1 (5 bases). The germline V and J ends were trimmed by 3 bases and 7 bases, with 13 bases remaining between them. This CDR3 region has 13 residues. The germline CDR1 and CDR2 sequences are SQVTM and ANQGSEA. Here the CDR3 reads CSVDLDGGNTIYF. The DNA of the CDR3 is TGCAGCGTTGATTTAGACGGGGGGAACACCATATATTTT. Supplemented by reference TRBV29-1 and TRBJ1-3, the full variable domain reads SAVISQKPSRDICQRGTSLTIQCQVDSQVTMMFWYRQQPGQSLTLIATANQGSEATYESGFVIDKFPISRPNLTFSTLTVSNMSPEDSSIYLCSVDLDGGNTIYFGEGSWLTVV.

For the CDR3, the DNA is TGTGCCAGCAGCTCCGCGGAGTTAGATGAAAAACTGTTTTTT. Translated, it gives CASSSAELDEKLFF. This chain uses TRBV5-8 with TRBJ1-4; D not certain. Germline V gene lookup returns CDR1 SGHTS and CDR2 YDEGEE. The CDR3 extends over 14 amino acids. Trimming cost V 3 bases and J 6 bases, with 12 bases left between them.

The chain is built from TRBV2 and TRBJ2-1; 8 nucleotides agree with TRBD1. The V and J ends lost 4 bases and 16 bases, in that order; junction bases with no gene match: 9. Germline-derived CDR1 and CDR2 are SNHLY and FYNNEI. The CDR3 extends over 12 amino acids. The CDR3 spells CASSGSTGAEFF. The DNA of the CDR3 is TGTGCCAGCAGTGGATCGACAGGGGCAGAATTCTTC.

The V and J genes are TRBV6-1 and TRBJ1-1, with a tentative D call TRBD1 (6 bases). CDR1 and CDR2 (germline): MNHNS, SASEGT. This CDR3 region has 14 residues. The germline V and J ends were trimmed by 3 bases and 10 bases, with 18 bases remaining between them. CDR3 protein: CASSEVTGALGAFF. DNA of the CDR3: TGTGCCAGCAGTGAGGTGACAGGAGCCCTGGGAGCTTTCTTT.

The V gene is TRBV27, the J gene TRBJ2-1; 10 bases are a match to TRBD2. Germline V lookup: CDR1 MNHEY, CDR2 SMNVEV (reference sequence). The V segment lost 7 bases and the J segment 9 bases; nucleotides outside the gene matches: 12. The length of the CDR3 is 15 residues. The CDR3 nucleotides are TGTGCCAGCATGGGGACTAGCGACAACAGACTTGAGCAGTTCTTC. Its translation is CASMGTSDNRLEQFF.

The chain links TRBV28 to TRBJ2-7; 7 bases align to TRBD2. From germline, CDR1 is MDHEN and CDR2 SYDVKM. With V trimmed by 5 bases and J by 10 bases, 14 bases remained unmatched. The CDR3 runs 14 residues. The CDR3 bases are TGTGCCAGCAGTCTCGAAGATACGGGAGGTGCCCAGTACTTC. Translated, it gives CASSLEDTGGAQYF.

The rearrangement uses TRBV6-5 and TRBJ2-3; D perhaps matches TRBD1 (5 bases). CDR1 is MNHEY and CDR2 is SVGAGI in the germline V gene. There are 13 residues in the CDR3. Trimming stripped 7 bases from V and 3 bases from J, with 11 bases between. The CDR3 is CASKSGWTDTQYF. The CDR3 DNA reads as TGTGCCAGCAAATCAGGGTGGACAGATACGCAGTATTTT.

This rearrangement joins TRBV9 to TRBJ1-1; no definite D call. The CDR3 is made up of 13 amino acids. V lost 3 bases, J lost 1 base, and 7 bases lay in between. Germline-derived CDR1 and CDR2 are SGDLS and YYNGEE. The DNA for the CDR3 is TGTGCCAGCAGCGGGGCCAGGAACACTGAAGCTTTCTTT. Translating gives CASSGARNTEAFF.

This chain uses TRBV7-8 with TRBJ2-6, with D possibly being TRBD2 (6 bases). CDR3 length equals 18 residues. V dropped 1 base and J dropped 0 bases, with 13 bases sitting between them. Per the germline V gene, CDR1 is SGHVS and CDR2 is FQNEAQ. CDR3 DNA sequence: TGTGCCAGCAGCTTAGTGCGGGACTCTGACTCTGGGGCCAACGTCCTGACTTTC. It yields the protein CASSLVRDSDSGANVLTF.

V and J are TRBV3-1 (or the pseudogene TRBV3-2) and TRBJ1-1, with unresolved D. The V and J ends lost 0 bases and 6 bases respectively, with 11 bases between them. Per the germline V gene, CDR1 is LGHDT and CDR2 is YNNKEL (reference sequence). The CDR3 loop spans 14 amino acids. The DNA for the CDR3 is TGTGCCAGCAGCCAAGAACGGAACGGGGCTGAAGCTTTCTTT. Protein sequence: CASSQERNGAEAFF.

The rearrangement joins TRBV15 to TRBJ2-7, with D unclear. Germline-derived CDR1 and CDR2 are LNHNV and YYDKDF (reference sequence). The CDR3 sequence is 13 residues long. Deletions cut 0 bases from V and 2 bases from J, with 5 bases between. The CDR3 nucleotides read TGTGCCACCAGCAGAGATAGTCCCTACGAGCAGTACTTC. This codes for CATSRDSPYEQYF.

The gene calls are TRBV5-4 and TRBJ2-1, with TRBD2 identical over 7 bases. Germline V gene data show CDR1 as SGHNT and CDR2 as YYREEE (reference sequence). CDR3 length: 13 residues. V was pared by 0 bases and J by 10 bases, with 4 bases of the junction left unmatched. DNA of the CDR3: TGTGCCAGCAGCTTGGGCGGGCGGGAGGAGCAGTTCTTC. It is translated as CASSLGGREEQFF.

The V call is TRBV5-8, the J call TRBJ2-2; 14 positions agree with TRBD2. There are 16 residues in the CDR3. Germline CDR1 and CDR2: SGHTS and YDEGEE. The V and J ends lost 4 bases and 7 bases, in that order; junction bases with no gene match: 6. CDR3 DNA sequence: TGTGCCAGCAGCCAGGGACTAGCGGGAGCTCGCGGGGAGCTGTTTTTT. The encoded protein is CASSQGLAGARGELFF.